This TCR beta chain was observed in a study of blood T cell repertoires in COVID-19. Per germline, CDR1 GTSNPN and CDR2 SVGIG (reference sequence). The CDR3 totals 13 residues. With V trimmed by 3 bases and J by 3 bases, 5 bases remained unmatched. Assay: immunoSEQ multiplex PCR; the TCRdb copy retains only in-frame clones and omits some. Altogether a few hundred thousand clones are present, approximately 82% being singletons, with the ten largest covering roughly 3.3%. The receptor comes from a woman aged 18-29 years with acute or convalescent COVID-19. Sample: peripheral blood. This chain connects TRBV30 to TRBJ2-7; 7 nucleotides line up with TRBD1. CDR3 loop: CAWSRDRDYEQYF. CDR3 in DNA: TGTGCCTGGAGCCGGGACAGAGACTACGAGCAGTACTTC.